This T cell receptor (beta chain) was found in a study of CD8 T cells in Susac syndrome (dated by TCRdb to the late 2010s). For the wider study: Repertoire sequencing was used to test whether CD8+ T cell activation and differentiation in Susac syndrome was antigen driven.

RNA was extracted using the RNeasy kit, and roughly 0.45 to 1 microgram was reverse transcribed with random hexamers. TCR beta CDR3 regions were amplified with the immunoSEQ multiplex PCR assay covering 54 Vbeta and 13 Jbeta segments. Bias from PCR amplification was corrected by using a synthetic template baseline for primer optimization and for computational correction. For the original study's pipeline: Reads were annotated to V, D and J genes per IMGT and analyzed with immunoSEQ Analyzer, keeping only productive sequences. Clonality was computed as one minus Shannon entropy normalized by log2 of the number of productive unique sequences. For each patient and control, public and private clones were evaluated among the 100 most prevalent clones. Clones were defined as Susac-specific if absent from the healthy and MS cohorts, from under 1,200 published viral clones and from other ImmuneACCESS disease sequences. TCRdb took the public reads, trimmed them with fastp at Q25, ran MiXCR for clone calling and kept in-frame beta chains. CDR3 protein duplicates are merged, each entry listing the most common genes and DNA. The V and J calls were not made by the authors but by TCRdb's processing. Across this sample there are around 170,000 distinct CDR3 sequences, with about 91% seen only once. Jointly, the top ten make up around 0.075% of the sample.

What the authors observed across the whole study: The TCR sequencing and HLA analysis was acknowledged to have included a relatively small number of individuals.

Taken from cysteine to phenylalanine, the CDR3 has 14 residues. The only DNA kept is the CDR3, 42 bases in frame from the first base. V is trimmed back by 3 bases and J by 9 bases, and the junction contains 11 bases that no gene match accounts for. CDR1 and CDR2 were assigned from the germline V gene (reference sequence) as GTSNPN and SVGIG. This clonotype was detected only once. What this receptor recognizes is not known. It has no much larger one-base neighbor in the sample; base qualities were not kept. A single read makes a weak case. Peripheral blood CD8+ and CD4+ T cells from healthy donors, Susac syndrome patients and multiple sclerosis patients were profiled using high-throughput TCR beta sequencing. Healthy donors were included as age- and sex-matched controls. Bulk CD8+ and CD4+ T cells were purified by magnetic negative isolation, while CD8+ TEMRA cells were enriched using FACS. Blood was drawn into EDTA tubes, processed within 24 hours, and PBMCs were isolated by density gradient centrifugation. PBMCs intended for TCR sequencing were frozen in liquid nitrogen and were later thawed in a 37 degrees C water bath. A purity of at least 90% was achieved for sorted or isolated CD4+, CD8+ and CD8+ TEMRA cells.

Sequenced material: CD4+ T cells from PBMCs. This chain is built from TRBV30 and TRBJ2-1; 7 bases in between match TRBD1. The clonotype was recovered from a human donor in good health. This receptor carries the CDR3 CAWRGGTINGEQFF. In nucleotide form, the sequence is TGTGCCTGGAGAGGGGGCACTATCAACGGTGAGCAGTTCTTC.